The entry below describes one T cell receptor beta chain. This specimen comes from a study of patients and donors after allogeneic stem cell transplantation. Each CDR3 protein gets one entry after TCRdb re-called the RT-PCR reads with MiXCR. Here the sample spans hundreds of thousands of distinct CDR3 sequences, around 16% being singletons. This clonotype originated in a human donor who was either an allogeneic HSCT recipient or a stem cell or donor lymphocyte infusion donor (not recorded which). It is not recorded whose cells these are; they may come from a transplant donor. Sequencing was performed on blood, either unsorted or a sorted T cell fraction (not recorded which).

The CDR3 nucleotides read TGTGCCAGCAGCGTAGGGGCGGGGGGGCAAGGATCACCCCTCCACTTT. It translates to CASSVGAGGQGSPLHF. V usage is TRBV9 and J usage is TRBJ1-6; tentative D call: TRBD1 (6 bases). The CDR3 sequence is 16 residues long. Germline CDR1 SGDLS, CDR2 YYNGEE. Between the trimmed V and J ends, which lost 0 bases and 10 bases, there was a span of 17 bases.